This T cell receptor (beta chain) was recorded in a study of T cell repertoires in cytomegalovirus infection. This clonotype was observed a handful of times. This CDR3 has 15 residues. Germline assignment: CDR1 SGHAT and CDR2 FQNNGV. V was clipped by 1 base and J by 5 bases, with 15 bases between them. One entry per CDR3 protein, called by TCRdb with MiXCR from the reads. The sample records 250,000 to 300,000 distinct CDR3 sequences, about a quarter being singletons. This clonotype originated in a human donor in good health (CMV status not recorded). Some clones in this sample may be carry-over from other donors' samples. V is TRBV11-2 and J is TRBJ2-7; a weak D match, TRBD1 (5 bases). Sequencing was performed on PBMCs. The CDR3 nucleotides read TGTGCCAGCAGCTTAGCAGGGTACGAATTCGACGAGCAGTACTTC. Its translation is CASSLAGYEFDEQYF.